The 15 T cell receptor beta chains reported below all come from one sample, sequenced in a study of graft-versus-host responses after intestinal transplantation. The plating included some 200,000 irradiated, violet-dye-labeled stimulator cells together with some 200,000 CFSE-labeled responder cells. This table comes from immunoSEQ multiplex PCR, and its TCRdb copy is limited to in-frame clones, with some not included. The profile shows several thousand clones, roughly 30% of them singletons. This specimen consisted of alloreactive CD8+ T cells from a mixed lymphocyte reaction culture, obtained before transplantation. The subset denotes: CFSE-low proliferating T cells sorted from roughly six-day pre-transplant mixed lymphocyte reaction (GvH or HvG direction). The origin of the receptors is a human patient who was an organ donor for intestinal transplantation.

The chain uses TRBV19 and TRBJ2-7, with D unresolved. The CDR3 is made up of 12 amino acids. From germline, CDR1 is LNHDA and CDR2 SQIVND (reference sequence). With 4 bases removed from V and 2 bases from J, the gap between germline ends came to 6 bases. The CDR3 bases are TGTGCCAGTAGTACCCCAACCTACGAGCAGTACTTC. Protein: CASSTPTYEQYF. Combining the CDR3 with reference TRBV19 and TRBJ2-7 gives the whole variable domain DGGITQSPKYLFRKEGQNVTLSCEQNLNHDAMYWYRQDPGQGLRLIYYSQIVNDFQKGDIAEGYSVSREKKESFPLTVTSAQKNPTAFYLCASSTPTYEQYFGPGTRLTVT.

This clone ranks as medium-sized. As DNA, the CDR3 is TGTGCCAGCTCACCACCCCTTCTTAGGGGTGAAGCTTTCTTT. Protein: CASSPPLLRGEAFF. V usage is TRBV18 and J usage is TRBJ1-1; possible D gene TRBD1, 5 bases. V was cut by 0 bases and J by 7 bases, with 12 bases left in between. Germline-derived CDR1 and CDR2 are KGHSH and LQKENI. The CDR3 covers 14 residues.

This clone was found once. A single base separates this from a much larger clone, so it may be a read error. The chain has TRBV25-1 and TRBJ2-1; D perhaps matches TRBD2 (6 bases). Per the germline V gene, CDR1 is MGHDK and CDR2 is SYGVNS. The CDR3 consists of 14 residues. The CDR3 region is CTSSEASEVDEQFF. The CDR3, as DNA: TGTACCAGCAGTGAGGCTAGCGAGGTCGATGAGCAGTTCTTC.

This clone was counted ten times or more. This chain joins TRBV6-5 and TRBJ1-5; D uncertain. V lost 6 bases and J lost 4, with 10 bases in between. Germline V lookup: CDR1 MNHEY, CDR2 SVGAGI. The CDR3 loop spans 13 amino acids. The DNA of the CDR3 is TGTGCCAGCAGCCAGAAAGTGAATCAGCCCCAGCATTTT. It specifies CASSQKVNQPQHF.

By sample fraction, this clone is medium-sized. Other DNA sequences in the same sample also yield this CDR3. CDR3 sequence (DNA): TGTGCCAGCAGTGGAGGGACTACCTACGAGCAGTACTTC. This encodes CASSGGTTYEQYF. This sequence joins TRBV25-1 and TRBJ2-7; the match to TRBD2 covers 7 bases. This CDR3 spans 13 amino acids. Trimming took 4 bases from V and 2 from J; bases not matched to a gene: 2. CDR1 is MGHDK, CDR2 SYGVNS, per germline.

The chain employs TRBV7-9 and TRBJ2-1, with 11 bases that match TRBD2. The CDR3 contains 14 residues. V shed 5 bases, J shed 8 bases, and the junction held 5 bases outside the gene matches. CDR1 and CDR2 (germline): SEHNR, FQNEAQ (reference sequence). The CDR3 DNA reads as TGTGCCAGCAGCCCCGGGACTAGCGGCGATGAGCAGTTCTTC. Its translation: CASSPGTSGDEQFF.

This clone was counted a few times. The chain uses TRBV6-5 and TRBJ1-6, with D unresolved. V was clipped by 6 bases and J by 9 bases, with 15 bases between them. Germline loops: CDR1 MNHEY, CDR2 SVGAGI. This CDR3 has 14 amino acids. The CDR3 protein is CASSPLHAGSPLHF. CDR3 nucleotide sequence: TGTGCCAGCAGCCCTTTGCATGCCGGTTCACCCCTCCACTTT.

As regards this clone: A much larger clone sits a single nucleotide away, making a read error possible. V is TRBV28 and J is TRBJ1-2; D might be TRBD1 (6 bases). In germline, CDR1 is MDHEN, CDR2 SYDVKM. The CDR3 runs to 13 residues. CDR3 loop: CASSSTMGGGCTF. Here the CDR3 DNA reads TGTGCCAGCAGTTCCACTATGGGCGGGGGCTGCACCTTC.

J is TRBJ2-7 and V is TRBV11-2; the match to TRBD2 covers 12 bases. This CDR3 comprises 16 residues. After removal of 4 bases from V and 3 bases from J, the junction contained 7 bases not matched to a gene. CDR1 and CDR2 from the germline V gene are SGHAT and FQNNGV. CDR3 coding DNA: TGTGCCAGCAGCTCCTCAGGACTAGCGGGACTCTACGAGCAGTACTTC. Translated: CASSSSGLAGLYEQYF.

In this sample, this clone turned up a few times. The chain couples TRBV4-3 to TRBJ2-7; 8 bases are a match to TRBD2. CDR3 length: 15 residues. Germline-derived CDR1 and CDR2 are LGHNA and YSLEER. J lost 2 bases, V lost 4 bases, and 7 bases had no gene match. CDR3 loop: CASSPTTSETYEQYF. In nucleotides, the CDR3 is TGCGCCAGCAGCCCCACGACTAGCGAGACCTACGAGCAGTACTTC.

V usage is TRBV4-2 and J usage is TRBJ1-4; tentatively, D is TRBD1 (6 bases). The CDR3 extends over 16 amino acids. The germline V gene encodes CDR1 LGHNA and CDR2 YNFKEQ. V dropped 4 bases and J dropped 5 bases, with 17 bases sitting between them. DNA for the CDR3: TGTGCCAGCAGCCGTTGGGGGCCCGCTGCAAATGAAAAACTGTTTTTT. Protein: CASSRWGPAANEKLFF.

The chain carries TRBV27 and TRBJ2-3, with 7 nucleotides matching TRBD2. Germline V gene data show CDR1 as MNHEY and CDR2 as SMNVEV (reference sequence). The V gene end was trimmed by 5 bases and the J gene end by 1 base; junction bases not matched to a gene: 0. This CDR3 is 13 amino acids long. The CDR3 sequence is CASSSGGTDTQYF. The CDR3 DNA reads TGTGCCAGCAGTAGCGGGGGCACAGATACGCAGTATTTT.

This clone was observed a few times. The chain employs TRBV2 and TRBJ2-7; 10 positions agree with TRBD1. The CDR3 is 14 residues long. J lost 2 bases, V lost 6 bases, and 4 bases had no gene match. CDR1 is SNHLY and CDR2 is FYNNEI in the germline V gene. DNA for the CDR3: TGTGCCAGCAGGAGGGGACAGGGGACCTACGAGCAGTACTTC. Its protein is CASRRGQGTYEQYF.

The chain recombines TRBV7-6 with TRBJ2-1, with D maybe TRBD2 (6 bases). V gave up 5 bases and J gave up 0 bases, with 14 bases separating them. Looked up from germline, CDR1 is SGHVS and CDR2 is FNYEAQ. This CDR3 is 16 amino acids long. Here the CDR3 reads CASSRPGGSSYNEQFF. DNA of the CDR3: TGTGCCAGCAGCCGGCCCGGGGGTAGCTCCTACAATGAGCAGTTCTTC.

The sample holds a few counts of this clone. This chain joins TRBV7-6 and TRBJ2-7; no clear D gene. CDR3 length equals 14 residues. Deletions cut 2 bases from V and 0 bases from J, with 8 bases between. Germline loops: CDR1 SGHVS, CDR2 FNYEAQ. The CDR3 DNA follows: TGTGCCAGCAGCTTAATGGAGAGCTCCTACGAGCAGTACTTC. Protein sequence: CASSLMESSYEQYF.